The 23 T cell receptor beta chains below all came from one sample that was sequenced in a study of blood T cell repertoires in COVID-19. Generated by immunoSEQ multiplex PCR, the TCRdb table keeps only in-frame clones and is missing some. The profile shows around 190,000 clones, roughly nine tenths of them singletons. The sequenced sample consisted of peripheral blood. These receptors all come from a man between 25 and 39 years old with acute or convalescent COVID-19.

The chain links TRBV3-1 (or the pseudogene TRBV3-2) to TRBJ1-4, with a tentative D call TRBD1 (6 bases). Trimming left V 4 bases short and J 4 bases short, with 13 bases between. CDR1 and CDR2 (germline): LGHDT, YNNKEL (reference sequence). CDR3 size: 15 residues. The CDR3 sequence: CASSLGGGLNEKLFF. The CDR3 nucleotides read TGTGCCAGCAGCCTCGGCGGGGGCCTTAATGAAAAACTGTTTTTT.

The sample holds a few counts of this clone. The chain links TRBV18 to TRBJ2-2, with unresolved D. The CDR3 has 13 residues. Deletions cut 4 bases from V and 5 bases from J, with 8 bases between. CDR1 is KGHSH and CDR2 is LQKENI in the germline V gene. The CDR3 spells CASSLPGTGELFF. CDR3 DNA sequence: TGTGCCAGCTCACTTCCCGGTACCGGGGAGCTGTTTTTT.

This rearrangement joins TRBV6-5 to TRBJ1-6, with D perhaps matching TRBD1 (6 bases). Trimming removed 8 bases from V and 6 bases from J, with 11 bases in between. Germline V gene sequence: CDR1 MNHEY, CDR2 SVGAGI. The CDR3 length is 13 residues. In DNA form, the CDR3 reads TGTGCCAGCTACAGGGAGACTAATTCACCCCTCCACTTT. It yields the protein CASYRETNSPLHF.

This clone was seen once. The V and J genes are TRBV28 and TRBJ2-7; 7 bases fit TRBD1. Germline assignment: CDR1 MDHEN and CDR2 SYDVKM. V shed 5 bases, J shed 0 bases, and the junction held 7 bases outside the gene matches. The length of the CDR3 is 15 residues. The CDR3 region is CASSKLGQSSYEQYF. CDR3 bases: TGTGCCAGCAGTAAACTGGGACAGAGCTCCTACGAGCAGTACTTC.

This rearrangement joins TRBV6-2 or TRBV6-3 to TRBJ2-7; possible D gene TRBD1, 5 bases. The CDR3 contains 14 residues. Germline values: CDR1 MNHEY, CDR2 SVGEGT. Trimming cost V 6 bases and J 3 bases, with 15 bases left between them. The CDR3 is CASSPPGSNYEQYF. CDR3 in DNA: TGTGCCAGCAGCCCCCCAGGGTCTAACTACGAGCAGTACTTC.

The rearrangement uses TRBV15 and TRBJ1-4; 10 bases are shared with TRBD1. The CDR3 spans 14 residues. J was trimmed by 11 bases and V by 1 base; bases with no gene match: 4. Looked up from germline, CDR1 is LNHNV and CDR2 is YYDKDF (reference sequence). DNA of the CDR3: TGTGCCACCAGCAGAGGGGACAGGGGACGGAAACTGTTTTTT. It translates to CATSRGDRGRKLFF. The full variable domain, completed using reference TRBV15 and TRBJ1-4, is DAMVIQNPRYQVTQFGKPVTLSCSQTLNHNVMYWYQQKSSQAPKLLFHYYDKDFNNEADTPDNFQSRRPNTSFCFLDIRSPGLGDTAMYLCATSRGDRGRKLFFGSGTQLSVL.

The V call is TRBV7-6, the J call TRBJ1-1; D remains unclear. This CDR3 is built from 13 residues. Germline CDR1 and CDR2: SGHVS and FNYEAQ. V lost 0 bases and J 3 bases, leaving 5 bases between the germline ends. CDR3: CASSLAQYTEAFF. The CDR3 DNA is TGTGCCAGCAGCTTAGCGCAGTACACTGAAGCTTTCTTT.

The chain joins TRBV2 to TRBJ2-1; maybe TRBD2 (6 bases). CDR1 is SNHLY, CDR2 FYNNEI, per germline. Trimming stripped 3 bases from V and 9 bases from J, with 15 bases between. CDR3 length: 14 amino acids. The CDR3 nucleotides are TGTGCCAGCAGTGATCGCGGGGATCGGAGTGAGCAGTTCTTC. Protein product: CASSDRGDRSEQFF.

The V call is TRBV6-5, the J call TRBJ2-5; 8 nucleotides line up with TRBD1. The CDR3 covers 15 residues. Losses at the gene ends were 6 bases for V and 3 bases for J; bases not matched to a gene: 9. Germline loops: CDR1 MNHEY, CDR2 SVGAGI. CDR3 in amino acids: CASSSLKTGEETQYF. The DNA of the CDR3 is TGTGCCAGCAGCAGCCTTAAGACAGGGGAAGAGACCCAGTACTTC.

The genes are TRBV28 and TRBJ1-1; D uncertain. This CDR3 region has 14 residues. Between the trimmed V and J ends, which lost 6 bases and 1 base, there was a span of 12 bases. Germline CDR1 MDHEN, CDR2 SYDVKM. The CDR3 is CASSPETRNTEAFF. Here the CDR3 DNA reads TGTGCCAGCAGCCCCGAAACACGGAACACTGAAGCTTTCTTT.

The chain recombines TRBV5-6 with TRBJ1-6; TRBD1 agrees at 8 bases. This CDR3 contains 15 residues. V trimming: 4 bases; J trimming: 7 bases; junction bases outside the gene matches: 7. Germline CDR1 and CDR2: SGHDT and YYEEEE. The CDR3 here is CASSRTDRANSPLHF. The CDR3 bases are TGTGCCAGCAGCCGAACGGACAGGGCCAATTCACCCCTCCACTTT.

The rearrangement links TRBV10-1 to TRBJ2-2, with D possibly TRBD2 on 6 matching bases. The ends were cut back, 7 bases at V and 1 base at J, with 7 bases in the middle. Germline CDR1 WNHNN, CDR2 SYGVQD (reference sequence). This CDR3 contains 13 residues. DNA of the CDR3: TGCGCCAGCACCGGGGGGAACACCGGGGAGCTGTTTTTT. Protein product: CASTGGNTGELFF.

In its sample, this clone was seen a few times. The gene calls are TRBV19 and TRBJ1-2, with 8 bases that match TRBD1. The CDR3 runs to 15 residues. Germline V CDR1 and CDR2: LNHDA, SQIVND (reference sequence). The junction had 10 bases not matched to a gene; V was cut back by 6 bases and J by 4 bases. In DNA, the CDR3 is TGTGCCAGTAGGCTCTATATCGGGACAGGCTATGGCTACACCTTC. It translates to CASRLYIGTGYGYTF.

This clone was recorded once. This chain's CDR3 is CASSRDRSSAGGYTF. In nucleotides, the CDR3 is TGCGCCAGCAGCCGGGACAGGTCGTCCGCAGGTGGCTACACCTTC. The V call is TRBV5-1, the J call TRBJ1-2; TRBD1 matches at 8 bases. The CDR3 length is 15 residues. Germline-derived CDR1 and CDR2 are SGHRS and YFSETQ. Unmatched junction bases numbered 12, after V lost 4 bases and J lost 7 bases.

The V gene is TRBV7-2, the J gene TRBJ2-6; 7 nucleotides line up with TRBD1. The CDR3 spans 16 residues. The J segment lost 2 bases and the V segment lost 5 bases, leaving 6 bases of the junction unmatched. Germline CDR1 reads SGHTA; CDR2 reads FQGNSA. The DNA for the CDR3 is TGTGCCAGCAGCCCAGAAGACAGGGCTGGGGCCAACGTCCTGACTTTC. This gives the protein CASSPEDRAGANVLTF.

This chain joins TRBV18 and TRBJ2-7; D gene unclear. V lost 6 bases to trimming and J lost 6 bases, with 18 bases between them. The CDR3 is 14 residues long. CDR1 is KGHSH and CDR2 is LQKENI in the germline V gene. The CDR3 reads CASSRPQGSGEQYF. In DNA, the CDR3 is TGTGCCAGCTCCAGACCTCAAGGTTCGGGCGAGCAGTACTTC.

The chain is built from TRBV6-1 and TRBJ1-1; D perhaps matches TRBD1 (6 bases). This CDR3 has 15 amino acids. The ends were cut back, 2 bases at V and 0 bases at J, with 10 bases in the middle. Germline V gene sequence: CDR1 MNHNS, CDR2 SASEGT. In DNA form, the CDR3 reads TGTGCCAGCAGTGAATATCAGGGGCTGAACACTGAAGCTTTCTTT. Encoded protein: CASSEYQGLNTEAFF.

Here the CDR3 DNA reads TGTGCCAGCAGAAATAACTATGAAGCTTTCTTT. Translation: CASRNNYEAFF. The V gene is TRBV12-3 or TRBV12-4, the J gene TRBJ1-1; D gene ambiguous. With 6 bases removed from V and 7 bases from J, the gap between germline ends came to 9 bases. The CDR3 has 11 amino acids.

This clone has just a few counts. Different DNA sequences within this sample yield the same CDR3. This chain uses TRBV7-9 with TRBJ1-5; 8 nucleotides match TRBD1. The CDR3 runs 16 residues. The germline gives CDR1 SEHNR, CDR2 FQNEAQ (reference sequence). Trimming at V came to 1 base and at J to 3 bases, leaving 5 bases not matched to a gene. The CDR3 DNA is TGTGCCAGCAGCTTAGGGGCAGGGGGCCCCAATCAGCCCCAGCATTTT. Residues: CASSLGAGGPNQPQHF.

The chain couples TRBV27 to TRBJ2-7; perhaps TRBD2 as D (6 bases). Trimming cost V 0 bases and J 4 bases, with 19 bases left between them. CDR1 is MNHEY, CDR2 SMNVEV, per germline (reference sequence). The CDR3 covers 17 residues. CDR3 DNA sequence: TGTGCCAGCAGTTTATCCATCGGTGGCGGGGTGGTATACGAGCAGTACTTC. This encodes CASSLSIGGGVVYEQYF.

The chain links TRBV4-1 to TRBJ1-1; the match to TRBD1 covers 8 bases. The CDR3 consists of 15 residues. V was pared by 8 bases and J by 1 base, with 9 bases of the junction left unmatched. Germline CDR1 and CDR2: MGHRA and YSYEKL. The chain's CDR3 is CASHGWGTGNTEAFF. The CDR3 DNA reads as TGCGCCAGCCACGGGTGGGGGACAGGGAACACTGAAGCTTTCTTT.

The rearrangement joins TRBV24-1 to TRBJ2-7; D is perhaps TRBD1 (6 bases). The CDR3 is made up of 13 amino acids. The germline gives CDR1 KGHDR, CDR2 SFDVKD. V gave up 4 bases and J gave up 8 bases, with 14 bases separating them. The CDR3 coding sequence is TGTGCCACCAGTGACCCTCCGGGACATAAGCAGTACTTC. Protein sequence: CATSDPPGHKQYF.

This chain connects TRBV18 to TRBJ2-1; 8 bases are shared with TRBD2. The CDR3 consists of 14 residues. Per the germline V gene, CDR1 is KGHSH and CDR2 is LQKENI. The V segment lost 2 bases and the J segment 9 bases; nucleotides outside the gene matches: 6. The CDR3 nucleotides are TGTGCCAGCTCACCAGCCAGCGGGAGAGGTGAGCAGTTCTTC. Translation: CASSPASGRGEQFF.